This TCR beta chain was recorded in a study of cytomegalovirus exposure and HLA in healthy donors. With respect to this clone: Its matching antigen is unknown.

Study-wide findings and caveats: A later analysis linked a missense variant in DCLRE1C to the trimming of TCR beta V and J genes. It was in a later analysis that TCR association rates were seen to vary by HLA locus, highest for DRB1 and lowest for HLA-C. The HLA-A and HLA-B alleles of most subjects were reportedly predicted accurately from TCR beta sequences.

This CDR3 contains 13 residues. Germline CDR1 is SGHTS and CDR2 is YDEGEE. V was clipped by 2 bases and J by 6 bases, with 12 bases between them. The PCR was carried out with 60 Vbeta primers and 13 Jbeta primers. Measured with immunoSEQ multiplex PCR; TCRdb has only the in-frame clones, and not every one. This sample has roughly 160,000 clones, with approximately 80% found just once. The clonotype was recovered from a male donor in good health and CMV-seronegative. Specimen: PBMCs. The V and J genes are TRBV5-8 and TRBJ2-7; D is possibly TRBD2 (5 bases). CDR3 sequence: CASSFGELVEQYF. The DNA for the CDR3 is TGTGCCAGCAGCTTCGGGGAATTAGTCGAGCAGTACTTC.